This TCR gamma chain was profiled in a study of intestinal T cells in coeliac disease (TCRdb year 2020). Context from the whole study: In the TRG cohort, coeliac patients were much younger than controls, with a mean age of roughly 15 years compared with about 55 years. In the TCR-delta (TRD) cohort, there were duodenal biopsies from 11 coeliac disease patients and 11 non-coeliac controls. A second, larger TCR-gamma (TRG) cohort included duodenal biopsies from 30 or so coeliac disease patients and around 20 non-coeliac controls. Here is what the overall study found, with its caveats: FFPE-derived DNA was found to be relatively degraded, and loss of a proportion of TCR sequences in each sample was likely caused by this degradation. The coeliac group and the control group were significantly different in age, but an analysis split by age did not give significant classification. In training, clustering based on TRD kmers put all 20 or so biopsies in the right class, and the reported leave-one-out accuracy was roughly 91%. Repeated CDR3 amino acid sequences could not be distinguished from PCR duplicates in the analysis. Clustering based on TRG put most of the roughly 54 biopsies (94.4%) in the right class, and the reported leave-one-out accuracy was approximately 90%.

For each case, genomic DNA was isolated from ten 5-um FFPE scrolls with the QIAamp DNA FFPE tissue kit. To test whether coeliac disease could be classified from the TCR repertoire, the study used duodenal biopsies that were formalin-fixed paraffin-embedded, fully anonymised, and surplus to diagnostic needs. Libraries were constructed by multiplex PCR. For sequencing, an Ion Torrent PGM was employed. TRG repertoires were amplified from 200 ng of biopsy DNA using the LymphoTrack kit, whose primers carry Illumina adapters. TRG amplicons were purified with AMPure XP beads, quantified on a 2100 Bioanalyzer, and pooled equimolarly. Sequencing of TRG libraries was performed on an Ion PGM instrument. The study's processing was this. FastX removed reads in which more than 10% of nucleotides fell below the per-patient third-quartile quality score. Reads were aligned with IMGT/HighV-QUEST to assign V, D and J genes, identify CDR3 regions and assess functionality. After the sequences were translated into amino acids, every sequence predicted to be non-functional was thrown out. CDR3s were split into kmers, with and without positional annotation; kmer frequencies underwent PCA, and samples were clustered using all 1023 combinations of PCs 1-10. Classification was validated by leave-one-out cross-validation, re-optimising parameters on the remaining samples each time. Shannon diversity was calculated with the vegan R package from repeated random subsamples, each the size of the lowest read count. Clone calls in TCRdb were regenerated from the public reads with CATT, after which identical DNA sequences shared one row. These V and J calls derive from TCRdb rather than the authors' analysis. The sample data list over a thousand gamma-chain clones, and around 57% of these were observed just once. The leading ten clones occupy more than 10% of the sample.

The CDR3 spans 13 residues, from the cysteine through the phenylalanine. The read is trimmed to its CDR3 DNA, 39 bases read in frame from base 1. CDR1 EGSNGY and CDR2 YDSYNSKV are derived from the germline V gene. The V end gives up 1 base and the J end 6 bases, leaving 6 bases in the junction not matched to a gene. This clone turned up a few times. The specificity of this receptor is unknown. Base qualities are not at hand, and no much larger clone is one base apart. The V gene is TRGV2 and the J gene is TRGJ1 or TRGJ2. The TCR sequence derives from a human donor with celiac disease. Sequencing used a duodenal biopsy. CDR3 loop: CATWDGPFYKKLF. The DNA sequence is given as TGTGCCACCTGGGACGGCCCTTTTTATAAGAAACTCTTT.